This T cell receptor beta chain appears in the sequencing data of a study of T cell repertoires in cytomegalovirus infection. Study information: The authors used CMV epitopes that were HLA-C-restricted (recently identified) and HLA-B-restricted (well studied). From public TCR beta signatures came an indication of both CMV infection and matching HLA type. Findings and caveats of the study: Using cumulative public TCR beta family frequency, the authors identified those who carried CMV together with the relevant HLA. HLA-C-restricted CMV clonotypes gave the most frequent clonotype in two of eight donors.

MiXCR, run by TCRdb on the reads, gives a single entry per CDR3 protein. The sample has roughly 350,000 distinct CDR3 sequences, about 35% seen once. This clonotype was observed a few times. Its antigen is undetermined. J gave up 1 base and V 5 bases, and 7 bases lay outside the gene matches. CDR1 is DFQATT and CDR2 is SNEGSKA in the germline V gene (reference sequence). The CDR3 consists of 16 residues. This rearrangement joins TRBV20-1 to TRBJ2-1; 11 nucleotides align to TRBD2. The starting material was cultured PBMCs, obtained from culture after CMV antigen stimulation. This TCR was recovered from a human donor in good health (CMV status not recorded). Some clones in this sample may be carry-over from other donors' samples. In DNA, the CDR3 is TGCAGTGCTGATTCCGGGACTAGCGGTTCCTACAATGAGCAGTTCTTC. Translating it yields CSADSGTSGSYNEQFF.